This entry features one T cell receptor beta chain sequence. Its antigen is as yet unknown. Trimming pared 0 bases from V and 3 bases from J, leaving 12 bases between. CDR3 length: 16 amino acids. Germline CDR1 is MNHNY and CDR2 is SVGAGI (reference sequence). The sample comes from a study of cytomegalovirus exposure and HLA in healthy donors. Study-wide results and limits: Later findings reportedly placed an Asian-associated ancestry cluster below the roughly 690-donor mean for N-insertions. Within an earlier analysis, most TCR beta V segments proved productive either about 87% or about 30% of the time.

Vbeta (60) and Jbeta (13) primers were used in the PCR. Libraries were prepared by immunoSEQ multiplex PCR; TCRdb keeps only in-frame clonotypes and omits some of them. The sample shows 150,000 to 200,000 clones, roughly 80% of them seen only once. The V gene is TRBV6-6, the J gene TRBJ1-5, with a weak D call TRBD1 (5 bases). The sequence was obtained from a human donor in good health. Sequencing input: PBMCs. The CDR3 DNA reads TGTGCCAGCAGTTACTCATCGGGGGTTTTCAATCAGCCCCAGCATTTT. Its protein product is CASSYSSGVFNQPQHF.